This T cell receptor (beta chain) emerged from a study of response to subunit inactivated influenza vaccine. General observations from the study: A suggestion made by the authors is that each seasonal influenza vaccination recruits few new T cells.

This clonotype occurred many times. As yet, its antigen is unknown. The V segment lost 3 bases and the J segment 2 bases; nucleotides outside the gene matches: 5. Germline CDR1 is SEHNR and CDR2 is FQNEAQ (reference sequence). The CDR3 extends over 16 amino acids. Each CDR3 protein gets one entry after TCRdb re-called the RT-PCR reads with MiXCR. The sample has about 190,000 distinct CDR3 sequences, 14% seen once. Specimen: CD8+ T cells sorted from PBMCs, collected less than 6 days after vaccination. V is TRBV7-9 and J is TRBJ2-7; TRBD2 agrees at 12 bases. The sequence was collected from a man aged 45 to 65 who received an inactivated influenza vaccine. The CDR3 nucleotides are TGTGCCAGCAGCTTTATAACTAGCGGGGGGACCTACGAGCAGTACTTC. Its translation: CASSFITSGGTYEQYF.